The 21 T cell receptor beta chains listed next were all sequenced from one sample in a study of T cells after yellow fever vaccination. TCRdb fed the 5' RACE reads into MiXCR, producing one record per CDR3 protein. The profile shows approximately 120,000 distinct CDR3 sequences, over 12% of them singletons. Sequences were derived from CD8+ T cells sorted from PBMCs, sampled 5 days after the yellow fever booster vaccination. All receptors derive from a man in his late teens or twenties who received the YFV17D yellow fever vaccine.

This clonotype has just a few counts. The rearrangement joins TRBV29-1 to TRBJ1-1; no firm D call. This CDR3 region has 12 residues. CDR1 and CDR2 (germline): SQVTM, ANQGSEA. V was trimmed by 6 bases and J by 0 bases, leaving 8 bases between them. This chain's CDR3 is CSVLGLNTEAFF. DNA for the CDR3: TGCAGCGTGCTTGGCTTGAACACTGAAGCTTTCTTT.

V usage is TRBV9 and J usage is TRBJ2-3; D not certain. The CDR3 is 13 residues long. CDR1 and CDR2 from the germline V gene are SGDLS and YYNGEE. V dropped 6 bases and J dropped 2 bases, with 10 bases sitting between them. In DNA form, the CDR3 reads TGTGCCAGCAACGCACAGTCCACAGATACGCAGTATTTT. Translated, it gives CASNAQSTDTQYF.

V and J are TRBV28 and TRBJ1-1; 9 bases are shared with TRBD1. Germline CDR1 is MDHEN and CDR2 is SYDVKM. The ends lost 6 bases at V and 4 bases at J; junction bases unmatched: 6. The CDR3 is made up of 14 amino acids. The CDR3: CASSPTGGTTEAFF. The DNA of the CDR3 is TGTGCCAGCAGCCCGACAGGGGGGACCACTGAAGCTTTCTTT.

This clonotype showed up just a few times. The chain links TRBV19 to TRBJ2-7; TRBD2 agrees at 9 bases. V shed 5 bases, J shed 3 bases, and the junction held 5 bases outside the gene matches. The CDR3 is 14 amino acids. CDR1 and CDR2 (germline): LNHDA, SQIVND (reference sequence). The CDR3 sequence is CASSASGGSYEQYF. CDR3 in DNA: TGTGCCAGTAGTGCCAGCGGGGGGAGCTACGAGCAGTACTTC. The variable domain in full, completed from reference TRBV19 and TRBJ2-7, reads DGGITQSPKYLFRKEGQNVTLSCEQNLNHDAMYWYRQDPGQGLRLIYYSQIVNDFQKGDIAEGYSVSREKKESFPLTVTSAQKNPTAFYLCASSASGGSYEQYFGPGTRLTVT.

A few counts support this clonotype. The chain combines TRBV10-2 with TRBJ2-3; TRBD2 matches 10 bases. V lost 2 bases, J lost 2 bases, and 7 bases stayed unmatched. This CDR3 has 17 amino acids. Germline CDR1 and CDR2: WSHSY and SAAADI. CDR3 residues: CASSEQPSGGTTDTQYF. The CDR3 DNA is TGCGCCAGCAGTGAGCAGCCTAGCGGGGGTACCACAGATACGCAGTATTTT.

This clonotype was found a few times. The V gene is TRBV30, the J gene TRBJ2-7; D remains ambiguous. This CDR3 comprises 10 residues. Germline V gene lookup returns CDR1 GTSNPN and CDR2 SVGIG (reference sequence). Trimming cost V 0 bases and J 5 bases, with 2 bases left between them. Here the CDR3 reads CAWSVNEQYF. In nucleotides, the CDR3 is TGTGCCTGGAGTGTCAACGAGCAGTACTTC. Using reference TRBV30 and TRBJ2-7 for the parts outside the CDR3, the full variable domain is SQTIHQWPATLVQPVGSPLSLECTVEGTSNPNLYWYRQAAGRGLQLLFYSVGIGQISSEVPQNLSASRPQDRQFILSSKKLLLSDSGFYLCAWSVNEQYFGPGTRLTVT.

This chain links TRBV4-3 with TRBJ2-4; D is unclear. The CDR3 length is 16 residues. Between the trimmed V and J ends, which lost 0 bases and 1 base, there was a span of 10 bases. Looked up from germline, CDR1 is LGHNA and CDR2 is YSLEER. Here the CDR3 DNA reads TGCGCCAGCAGCCAAGATTGGACCTGGGCCAAAAACATTCAGTACTTC. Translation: CASSQDWTWAKNIQYF.

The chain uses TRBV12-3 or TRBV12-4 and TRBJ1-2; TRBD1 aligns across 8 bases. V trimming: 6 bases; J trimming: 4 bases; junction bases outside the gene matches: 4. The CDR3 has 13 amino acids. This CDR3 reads CASRGTGPYGYTF. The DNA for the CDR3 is TGTGCCAGCAGGGGGACAGGCCCCTATGGCTACACCTTC.

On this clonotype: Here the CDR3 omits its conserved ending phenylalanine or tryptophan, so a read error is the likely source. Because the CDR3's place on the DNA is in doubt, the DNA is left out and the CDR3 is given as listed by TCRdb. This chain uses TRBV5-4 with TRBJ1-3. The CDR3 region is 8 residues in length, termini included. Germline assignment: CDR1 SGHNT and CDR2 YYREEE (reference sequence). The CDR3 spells CASSFPPR.

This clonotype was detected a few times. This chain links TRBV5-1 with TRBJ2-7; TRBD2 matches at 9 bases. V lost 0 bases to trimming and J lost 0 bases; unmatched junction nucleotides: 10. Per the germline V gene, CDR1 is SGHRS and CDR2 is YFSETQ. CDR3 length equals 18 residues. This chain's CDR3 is CASSLAAASGELSYEQYF. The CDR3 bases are TGCGCCAGCAGCTTGGCCGCGGCTAGCGGGGAGCTCTCCTACGAGCAGTACTTC.

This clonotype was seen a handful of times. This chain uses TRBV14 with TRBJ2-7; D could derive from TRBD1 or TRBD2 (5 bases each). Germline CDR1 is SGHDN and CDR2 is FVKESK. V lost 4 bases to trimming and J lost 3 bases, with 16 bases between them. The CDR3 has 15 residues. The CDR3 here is CASSPGRGRVYEQYF. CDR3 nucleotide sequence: TGTGCCAGCAGCCCGGGGCGCGGGCGGGTCTACGAGCAGTACTTC.

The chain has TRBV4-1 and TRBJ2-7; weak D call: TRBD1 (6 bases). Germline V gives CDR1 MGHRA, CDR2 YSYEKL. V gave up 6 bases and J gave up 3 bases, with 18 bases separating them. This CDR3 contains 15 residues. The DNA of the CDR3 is TGCGCCAGCAGTAGTGAGCCGGGACACAACTACGAGCAGTACTTC. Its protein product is CASSSEPGHNYEQYF.

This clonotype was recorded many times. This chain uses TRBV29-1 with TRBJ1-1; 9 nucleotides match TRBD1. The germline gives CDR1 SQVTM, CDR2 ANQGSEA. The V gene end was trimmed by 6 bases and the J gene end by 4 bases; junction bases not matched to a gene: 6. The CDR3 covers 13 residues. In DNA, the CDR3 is TGCAGCGTCACAGGGGGCCTTTCCACTGAAGCTTTCTTT. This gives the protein CSVTGGLSTEAFF.

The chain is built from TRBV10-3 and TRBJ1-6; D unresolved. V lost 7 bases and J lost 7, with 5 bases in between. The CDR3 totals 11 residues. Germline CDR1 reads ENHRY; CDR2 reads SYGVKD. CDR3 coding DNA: TGTGCCATCATCCACAATTCACCCCTCCACTTT. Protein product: CAIIHNSPLHF.

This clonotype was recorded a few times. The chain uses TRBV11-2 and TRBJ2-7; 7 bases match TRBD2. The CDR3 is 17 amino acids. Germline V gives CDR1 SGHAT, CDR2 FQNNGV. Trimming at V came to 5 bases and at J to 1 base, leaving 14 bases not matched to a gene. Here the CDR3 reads CASSRKSRVGGSYEQYF. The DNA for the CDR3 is TGTGCCAGCAGCCGTAAAAGCAGGGTCGGGGGGTCCTACGAGCAGTACTTC.

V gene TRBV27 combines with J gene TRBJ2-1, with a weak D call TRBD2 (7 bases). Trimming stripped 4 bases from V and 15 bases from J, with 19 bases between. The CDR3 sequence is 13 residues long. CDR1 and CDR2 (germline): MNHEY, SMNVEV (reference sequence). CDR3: CASSYPGGQGLFF. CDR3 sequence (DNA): TGTGCCAGCAGTTACCCGGGGGGCCAAGGTCTGTTCTTC.

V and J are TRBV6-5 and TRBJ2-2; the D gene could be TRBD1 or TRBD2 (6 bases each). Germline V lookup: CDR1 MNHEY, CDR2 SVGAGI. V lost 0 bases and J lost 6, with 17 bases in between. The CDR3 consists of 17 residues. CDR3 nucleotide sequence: TGTGCCAGCAGTTACTCGGGGGGCAGGAGATTGGCCGGGGAGCTGTTTTTT. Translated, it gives CASSYSGGRRLAGELFF.

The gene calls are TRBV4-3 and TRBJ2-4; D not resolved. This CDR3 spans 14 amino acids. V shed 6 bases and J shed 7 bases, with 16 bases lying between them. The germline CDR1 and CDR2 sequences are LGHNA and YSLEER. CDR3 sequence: CASSPKLGSNIQYF. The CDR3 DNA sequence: TGCGCCAGCAGTCCAAAGTTAGGGTCTAACATTCAGTACTTC.

The CDR3 spells CASSLARIEAFF. CDR3 DNA: TGTGCCAGCAGCTTGGCCCGTATTGAAGCTTTCTTT. The J gene is TRBJ1-1, the V gene TRBV5-6; no firm D call. CDR1 and CDR2 (germline): SGHDT, YYEEEE. V was shortened by 0 bases and J by 7 bases, with 7 bases between the two germline ends. CDR3 size: 12 residues.

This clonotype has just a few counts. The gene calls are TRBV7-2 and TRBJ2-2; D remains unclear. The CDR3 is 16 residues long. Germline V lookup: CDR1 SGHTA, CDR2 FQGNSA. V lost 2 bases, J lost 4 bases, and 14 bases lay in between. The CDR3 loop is CASSLLASRTTGELFF. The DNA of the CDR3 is TGTGCCAGCAGCTTATTAGCAAGTCGTACCACCGGGGAGCTGTTTTTT.

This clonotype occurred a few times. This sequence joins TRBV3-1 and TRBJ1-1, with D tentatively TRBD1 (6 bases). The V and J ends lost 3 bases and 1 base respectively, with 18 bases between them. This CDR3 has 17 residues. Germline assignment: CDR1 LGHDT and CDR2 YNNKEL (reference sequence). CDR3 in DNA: TGTGCCAGCAGCCAGCTCCGGGACAAGACTCCGAACACTGAAGCTTTCTTT. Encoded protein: CASSQLRDKTPNTEAFF.